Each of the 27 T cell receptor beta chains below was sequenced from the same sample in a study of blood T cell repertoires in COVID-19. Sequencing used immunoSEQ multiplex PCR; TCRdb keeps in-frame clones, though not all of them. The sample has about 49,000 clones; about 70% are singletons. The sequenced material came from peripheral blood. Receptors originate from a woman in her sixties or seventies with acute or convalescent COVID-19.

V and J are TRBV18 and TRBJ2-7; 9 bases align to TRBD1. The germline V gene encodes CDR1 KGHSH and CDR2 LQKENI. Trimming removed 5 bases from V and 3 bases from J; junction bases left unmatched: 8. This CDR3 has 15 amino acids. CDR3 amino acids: CASSAGQGRGYEQYF. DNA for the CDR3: TGTGCCAGCTCAGCGGGACAGGGAAGAGGCTACGAGCAGTACTTC.

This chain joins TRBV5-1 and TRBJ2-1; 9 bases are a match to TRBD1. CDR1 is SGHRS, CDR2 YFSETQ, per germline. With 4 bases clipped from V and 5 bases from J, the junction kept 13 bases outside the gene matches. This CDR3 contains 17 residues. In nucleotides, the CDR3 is TGCGCCAGCAGCCCCGGGACAGGGAGCTATATCGACAATGAGCAGTTCTTC. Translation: CASSPGTGSYIDNEQFF.

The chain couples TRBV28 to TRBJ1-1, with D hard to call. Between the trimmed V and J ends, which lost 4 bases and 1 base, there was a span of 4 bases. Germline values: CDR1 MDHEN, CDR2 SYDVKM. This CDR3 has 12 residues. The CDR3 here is CASSSSNTEAFF. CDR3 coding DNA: TGTGCCAGCAGTTCCTCGAACACTGAAGCTTTCTTT. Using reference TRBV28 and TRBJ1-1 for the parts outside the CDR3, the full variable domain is DVKVTQSSRYLVKRTGEKVFLECVQDMDHENMFWYRQDPGLGLRLIYFSYDVKMKEKGDIPEGYSVSREKKERFSLILESASTNQTSMYLCASSSSNTEAFFGQGTRLTVV.

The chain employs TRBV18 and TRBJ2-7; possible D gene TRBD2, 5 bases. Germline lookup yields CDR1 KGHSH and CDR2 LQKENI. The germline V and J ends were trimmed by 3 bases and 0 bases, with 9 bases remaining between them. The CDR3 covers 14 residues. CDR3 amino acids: CASSPSGGSYEQYF. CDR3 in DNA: TGTGCCAGCTCACCGTCAGGAGGCTCCTACGAGCAGTACTTC.

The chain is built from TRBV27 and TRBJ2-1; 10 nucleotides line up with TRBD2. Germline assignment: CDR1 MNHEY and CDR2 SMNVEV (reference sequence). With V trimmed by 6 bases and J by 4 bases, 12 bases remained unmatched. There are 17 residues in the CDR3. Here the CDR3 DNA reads TGTGCCAGCAGGCTATGGAGCGGGAGGGCCCCATACAATGAGCAGTTCTTC. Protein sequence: CASRLWSGRAPYNEQFF.

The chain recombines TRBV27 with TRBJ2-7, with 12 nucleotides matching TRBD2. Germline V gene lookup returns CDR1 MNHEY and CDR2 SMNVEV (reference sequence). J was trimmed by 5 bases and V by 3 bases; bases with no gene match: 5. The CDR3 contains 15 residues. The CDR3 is CASSFSTSGSHEQYF. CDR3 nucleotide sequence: TGTGCCAGCAGTTTCTCGACTAGCGGGAGCCACGAGCAGTACTTC.

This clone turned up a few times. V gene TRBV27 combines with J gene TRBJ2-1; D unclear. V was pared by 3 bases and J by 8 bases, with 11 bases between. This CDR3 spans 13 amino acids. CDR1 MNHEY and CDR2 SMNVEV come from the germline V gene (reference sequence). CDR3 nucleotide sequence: TGTGCCAGCAGTTTGTATCTGGCCGATGAGCAGTTCTTC. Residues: CASSLYLADEQFF.

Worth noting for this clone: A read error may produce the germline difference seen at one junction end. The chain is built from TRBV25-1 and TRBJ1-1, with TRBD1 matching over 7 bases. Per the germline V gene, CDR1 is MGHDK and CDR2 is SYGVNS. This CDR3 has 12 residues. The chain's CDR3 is CASSLDRTGAFF. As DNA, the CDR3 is TGTGCCAGCAGCTTGGACAGGACTGGAGCTTTCTTT.

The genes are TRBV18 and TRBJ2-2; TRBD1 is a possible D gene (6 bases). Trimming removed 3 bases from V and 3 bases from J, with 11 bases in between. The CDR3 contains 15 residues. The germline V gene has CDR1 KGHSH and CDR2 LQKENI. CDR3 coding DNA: TGTGCCAGCTCACCGTCAGGGGCTTACACCGGGGAGCTGTTTTTT. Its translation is CASSPSGAYTGELFF.

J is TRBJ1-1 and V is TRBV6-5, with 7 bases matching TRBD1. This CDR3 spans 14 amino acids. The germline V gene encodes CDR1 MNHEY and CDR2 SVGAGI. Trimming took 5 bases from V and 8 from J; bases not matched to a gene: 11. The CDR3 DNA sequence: TGTGCCAGCAGTAAAATCACAGGGGAGGCGGAAGCTTTCTTT. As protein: CASSKITGEAEAFF.

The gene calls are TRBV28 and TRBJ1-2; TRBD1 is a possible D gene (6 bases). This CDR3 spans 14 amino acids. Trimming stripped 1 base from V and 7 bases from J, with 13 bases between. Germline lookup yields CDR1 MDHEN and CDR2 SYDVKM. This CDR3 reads CASSLFGGLGGYTF. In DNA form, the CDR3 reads TGTGCCAGCAGTTTATTCGGGGGGCTCGGTGGCTACACCTTC.

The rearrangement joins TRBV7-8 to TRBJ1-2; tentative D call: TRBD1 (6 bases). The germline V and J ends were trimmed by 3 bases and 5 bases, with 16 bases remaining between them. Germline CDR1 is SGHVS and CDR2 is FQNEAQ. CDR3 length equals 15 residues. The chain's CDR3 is CASSLSTGQWYGYTF. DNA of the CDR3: TGTGCCAGCAGCTTGTCTACAGGGCAATGGTATGGCTACACCTTC.

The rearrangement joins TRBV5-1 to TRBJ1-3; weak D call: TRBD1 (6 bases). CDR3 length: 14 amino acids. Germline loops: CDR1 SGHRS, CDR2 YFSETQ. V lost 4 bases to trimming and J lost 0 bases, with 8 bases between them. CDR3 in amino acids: CASSRQDSGNTIYF. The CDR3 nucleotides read TGCGCCAGCAGCCGACAGGACTCTGGAAACACCATATATTTT.

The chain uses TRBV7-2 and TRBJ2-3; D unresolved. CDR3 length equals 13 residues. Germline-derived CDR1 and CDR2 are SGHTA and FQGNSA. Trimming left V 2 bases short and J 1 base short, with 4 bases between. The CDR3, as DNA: TGTGCCAGCAGCTTACCGGGCACAGATACGCAGTATTTT. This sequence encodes CASSLPGTDTQYF.

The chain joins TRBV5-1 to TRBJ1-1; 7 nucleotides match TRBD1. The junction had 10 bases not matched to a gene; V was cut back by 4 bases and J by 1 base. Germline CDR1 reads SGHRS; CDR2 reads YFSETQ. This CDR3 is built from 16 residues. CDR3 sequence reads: CASSPNRGEENTEAFF. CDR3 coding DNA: TGCGCCAGCAGCCCCAACAGGGGTGAAGAGAACACTGAAGCTTTCTTT.

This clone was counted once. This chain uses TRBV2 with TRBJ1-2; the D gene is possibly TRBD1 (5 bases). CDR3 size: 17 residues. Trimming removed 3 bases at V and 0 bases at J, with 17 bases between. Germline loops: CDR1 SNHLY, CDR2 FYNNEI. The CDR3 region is CASSDGGDMYSNYGYTF. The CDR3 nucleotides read TGTGCCAGCAGTGATGGGGGGGATATGTACTCTAACTATGGCTACACCTTC.

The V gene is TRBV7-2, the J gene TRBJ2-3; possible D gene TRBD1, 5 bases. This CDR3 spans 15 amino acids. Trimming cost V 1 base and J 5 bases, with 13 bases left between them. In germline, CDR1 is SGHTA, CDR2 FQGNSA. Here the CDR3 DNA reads TGTGCCAGCAGCTTAGAAGCAGGGTCGGTAGATACGCAGTATTTT. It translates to CASSLEAGSVDTQYF.

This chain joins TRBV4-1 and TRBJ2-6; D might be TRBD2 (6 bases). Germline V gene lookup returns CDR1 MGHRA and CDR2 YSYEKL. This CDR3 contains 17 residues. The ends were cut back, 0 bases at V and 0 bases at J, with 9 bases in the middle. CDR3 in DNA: TGCGCCAGCAGCCAAGAACGGGAGACCTCTGGGGCCAACGTCCTGACTTTC. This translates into CASSQERETSGANVLTF.

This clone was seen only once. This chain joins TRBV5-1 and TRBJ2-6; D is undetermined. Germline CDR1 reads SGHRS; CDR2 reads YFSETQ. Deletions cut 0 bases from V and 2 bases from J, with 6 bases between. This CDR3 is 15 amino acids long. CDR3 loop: CASSLAGAGANVLTF. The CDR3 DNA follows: TGCGCCAGCAGCTTGGCCGGAGCTGGGGCCAACGTCCTGACTTTC.

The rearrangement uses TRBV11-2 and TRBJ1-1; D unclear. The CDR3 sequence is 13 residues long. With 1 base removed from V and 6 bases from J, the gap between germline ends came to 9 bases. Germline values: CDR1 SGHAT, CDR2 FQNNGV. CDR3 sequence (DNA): TGTGCCAGCAGCTTAGCCCAGAAAGCTGAAGCTTTCTTT. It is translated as CASSLAQKAEAFF.

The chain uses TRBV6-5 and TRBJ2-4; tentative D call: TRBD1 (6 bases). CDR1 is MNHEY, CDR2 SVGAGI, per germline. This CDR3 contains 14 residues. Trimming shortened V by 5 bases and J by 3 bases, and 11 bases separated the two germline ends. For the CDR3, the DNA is TGTGCCAGCAGTAAGGACAGCAACAAAAACATTCAGTACTTC. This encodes CASSKDSNKNIQYF.

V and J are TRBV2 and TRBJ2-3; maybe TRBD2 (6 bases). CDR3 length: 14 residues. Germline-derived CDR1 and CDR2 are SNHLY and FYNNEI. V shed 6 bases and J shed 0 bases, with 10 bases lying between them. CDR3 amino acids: CASRWSGSTDTQYF. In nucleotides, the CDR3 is TGTGCCAGCAGGTGGAGCGGGAGCACAGATACGCAGTATTTT.

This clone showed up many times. CDR3 DNA sequence: TGTGCCATCCAGTCCCCTAGTGGAGATACGCAGTATTTT. Translation gives CAIQSPSGDTQYF. The chain is built from TRBV27 and TRBJ2-3; D gene unclear. The V gene's germline CDR1 is MNHEY and CDR2 SMNVEV (reference sequence). Deletions cut 10 bases from V and 5 bases from J, with 16 bases between. The CDR3 extends over 13 amino acids.

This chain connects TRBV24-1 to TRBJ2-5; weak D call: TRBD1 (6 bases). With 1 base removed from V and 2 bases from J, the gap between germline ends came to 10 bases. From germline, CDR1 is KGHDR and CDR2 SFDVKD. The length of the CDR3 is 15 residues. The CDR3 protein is CATSDFSRGQETQYF. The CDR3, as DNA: TGTGCCACCAGTGATTTTTCCAGGGGACAAGAGACCCAGTACTTC.

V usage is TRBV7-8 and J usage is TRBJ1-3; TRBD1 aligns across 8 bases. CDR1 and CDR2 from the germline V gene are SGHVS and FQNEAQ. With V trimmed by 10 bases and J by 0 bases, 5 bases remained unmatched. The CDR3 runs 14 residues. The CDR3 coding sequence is TGTGCCACTCGACAGGGGCCCTCTGGAAACACCATATATTTT. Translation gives CATRQGPSGNTIYF. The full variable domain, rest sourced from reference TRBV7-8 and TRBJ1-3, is GAGVSQSPRYKVAKRGQDVALRCDPISGHVSLFWYQQALGQGPEFLTYFQNEAQLDKSGLPSDRFFAERPEGSVSTLKIQRTQQEDSAVYLCATRQGPSGNTIYFGEGSWLTVV.

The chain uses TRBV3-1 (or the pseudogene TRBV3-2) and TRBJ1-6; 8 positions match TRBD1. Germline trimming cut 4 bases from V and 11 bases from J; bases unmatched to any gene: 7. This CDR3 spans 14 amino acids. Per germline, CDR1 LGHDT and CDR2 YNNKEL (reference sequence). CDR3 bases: TGTGCCAGCAGCCGACGTCAACAGGGGGCACCCCTCCACTTT. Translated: CASSRRQQGAPLHF.

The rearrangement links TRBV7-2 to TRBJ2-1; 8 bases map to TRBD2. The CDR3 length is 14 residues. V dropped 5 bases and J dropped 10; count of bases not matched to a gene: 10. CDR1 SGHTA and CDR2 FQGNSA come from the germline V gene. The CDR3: CASSLGLAHKEQFF. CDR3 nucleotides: TGTGCCAGCAGCCTCGGACTAGCTCATAAGGAGCAGTTCTTC. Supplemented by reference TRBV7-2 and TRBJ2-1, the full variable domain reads GAGVSQSPSNKVTEKGKDVELRCDPISGHTALYWYRQSLGQGLEFLIYFQGNSAPDKSGLPSDRFSAERTGGSVSTLTIQRTQQEDSAVYLCASSLGLAHKEQFFGPGTRLTVL.